These 2 T cell receptor beta chains share one sample of origin, sequenced in a study of control samples from healthy donors and cancer patients. TCRdb's table, derived via immunoSEQ multiplex PCR, lists solely in-frame clones and lacks some. The sample records about 150,000 clones, roughly 89% being singletons. The sequenced sample consisted of blood. The receptor source for this set is a man under 40 in good health.

This chain joins TRBV24-1 and TRBJ1-1; 7 bases are shared with TRBD1. The CDR3 consists of 12 residues. Germline CDR1 and CDR2: KGHDR and SFDVKD. V shed 9 bases, J shed 4 bases, and the junction held 4 bases outside the gene matches. DNA of the CDR3: TGTGCCACCGGGGACAGAGCCACTGAAGCTTTCTTT. This encodes CATGDRATEAFF.

The gene calls are TRBV7-2 and TRBJ1-2; tentative D call: TRBD1 (6 bases). V lost 6 bases and J 6 bases, leaving 17 bases between the germline ends. The germline V gene encodes CDR1 SGHTA and CDR2 FQGNSA. This CDR3 is built from 14 residues. The CDR3 sequence is CASSNVGGQHGYTF. CDR3 in DNA: TGTGCCAGCAGTAATGTGGGGGGACAACATGGCTACACCTTC.